The 10 T cell receptor beta chains below all came from one sample that was sequenced in a study of T cells in Graves' hyperthyroidism and ophthalmopathy. From RNA transcripts, TCR beta CDR3 regions were amplified. The HTBI primer set drove a first-round RT-PCR of the TCR CDR3. MiXCR, applied by TCRdb to the multiplex PCR reads, yields one record per CDR3 protein. The table records 300,000 to 350,000 distinct CDR3 sequences, over 15% of them present only once. The sample comprised blood. The receptors were sampled from a man between 25 and 39 years old with Graves' hyperthyroidism.

The chain combines TRBV2 with TRBJ1-5; weak D call: TRBD1 (6 bases). Germline CDR1 SNHLY, CDR2 FYNNEI. V lost 7 bases, J lost 6 bases, and 19 bases lay in between. The CDR3 is 15 amino acids. The CDR3 here is CASTPGTTRSQPQHF. The CDR3 nucleotides read TGTGCCAGCACCCCCGGGACAACCAGAAGTCAGCCCCAGCATTTT.

This clonotype was recorded a few times. The chain uses TRBV6-2 or TRBV6-3 and TRBJ2-2; D possibly corresponds to TRBD1 (6 bases). Germline loops: CDR1 MNHEY, CDR2 SVGEGT. V lost 8 bases, J lost 1 base, and 14 bases lay in between. CDR3 length equals 15 residues. Written as DNA, the CDR3 is TGTGCCAGCCGCCCGTGGGACAAGAACACCGGGGAGCTGTTTTTT. It specifies CASRPWDKNTGELFF.

The V and J genes are TRBV9 and TRBJ1-1, with D tentatively TRBD1 (6 bases). V gave up 7 bases and J gave up 3 bases, with 13 bases separating them. This CDR3 is built from 13 residues. CDR1 and CDR2 from the germline V gene are SGDLS and YYNGEE. CDR3 region: CASSGGGYTEAFF. The CDR3 region has the DNA TGTGCCAGCTCCGGGGGGGGCTACACTGAAGCTTTCTTT.

This clonotype was picked up many times. The rearrangement uses TRBV5-1 and TRBJ2-1; D ambiguous. V dropped 4 bases and J dropped 5 bases, with 13 bases sitting between them. There are 14 residues in the CDR3. Germline CDR1 is SGHRS and CDR2 is YFSETQ. The CDR3 DNA reads TGCGCCAGCAGCCTAGGTCCACCTGACAATGAGCAGTTCTTC. Amino acids: CASSLGPPDNEQFF. Full variable domain (rest looked up from reference TRBV5-1 and TRBJ2-1): KAGVTQTPRYLIKTRGQQVTLSCSPISGHRSVSWYQQTPGQGLQFLFEYFSETQRNKGNFPGRFSGRQFSNSRSEMNVSTLELGDSALYLCASSLGPPDNEQFFGPGTRLTVL.

This clonotype was observed many times. The rearrangement uses TRBV28 and TRBJ2-1; maybe TRBD1 (6 bases). This CDR3 is 15 amino acids long. Trimming cost V 7 bases and J 0 bases, with 13 bases left between them. Germline assignment: CDR1 MDHEN and CDR2 SYDVKM. The CDR3 spells CASIPQGSSYNEQFF. In DNA, the CDR3 is TGTGCCAGCATCCCCCAGGGGAGCTCCTACAATGAGCAGTTCTTC.

This clonotype showed up many times. CDR3 nucleotide sequence: TGTGCCACCAGTGACCGGACAACAGGGACCGAGCAGTACTTC. This translates into CATSDRTTGTEQYF. The gene calls are TRBV24-1 and TRBJ2-7; perhaps TRBD1 as D (6 bases). V was clipped by 4 bases and J by 6 bases, with 15 bases between them. Germline CDR1 reads KGHDR; CDR2 reads SFDVKD. The CDR3 is 14 amino acids.

This clonotype appeared many times. The V gene is TRBV12-3 or TRBV12-4, the J gene TRBJ2-3; D not resolved. Between the trimmed V and J ends, which lost 6 bases and 1 base, there was a span of 8 bases. The CDR3 spans 13 residues. The CDR3 DNA reads as TGTGCCAGCAGCTCAACGGGCACAGATACGCAGTATTTT. Translated, it gives CASSSTGTDTQYF.

The sample holds many counts of this clonotype. The chain has TRBV28 and TRBJ2-7; TRBD1 is a possible D gene (6 bases). CDR3 length equals 14 residues. In germline, CDR1 is MDHEN, CDR2 SYDVKM. V was pared by 4 bases and J by 0 bases, with 10 bases between. The DNA of the CDR3 is TGTGCCAGCAGTTACAGGGAGAGCTCCTACGAGCAGTACTTC. This translates into CASSYRESSYEQYF. Full variable domain (outside the CDR3, taken from reference TRBV28 and TRBJ2-7): DVKVTQSSRYLVKRTGEKVFLECVQDMDHENMFWYRQDPGLGLRLIYFSYDVKMKEKGDIPEGYSVSREKKERFSLILESASTNQTSMYLCASSYRESSYEQYFGPGTRLTVT.

This sequence joins TRBV5-1 and TRBJ1-3; D perhaps matches TRBD1 (5 bases). From germline, CDR1 is SGHRS and CDR2 YFSETQ. This CDR3 region has 16 residues. Trimming left V 1 base short and J 0 bases short, with 11 bases between. This chain's CDR3 is CASSLSGVDSGNTIYF. CDR3 nucleotides: TGCGCCAGCAGCTTGTCGGGGGTGGACTCTGGAAACACCATATATTTT.

This clonotype was seen only a few times. This chain uses TRBV7-2 with TRBJ1-4; tentatively, D is TRBD1 (5 bases). Germline CDR1 reads SGHTA; CDR2 reads FQGNSA. Trimming cost V 3 bases and J 5 bases, with 13 bases left between them. CDR3 length: 15 residues. The chain's CDR3 is CASSFGAYRNEKLFF. CDR3 in DNA: TGTGCCAGCAGCTTTGGGGCGTACAGGAATGAAAAACTGTTTTTT.